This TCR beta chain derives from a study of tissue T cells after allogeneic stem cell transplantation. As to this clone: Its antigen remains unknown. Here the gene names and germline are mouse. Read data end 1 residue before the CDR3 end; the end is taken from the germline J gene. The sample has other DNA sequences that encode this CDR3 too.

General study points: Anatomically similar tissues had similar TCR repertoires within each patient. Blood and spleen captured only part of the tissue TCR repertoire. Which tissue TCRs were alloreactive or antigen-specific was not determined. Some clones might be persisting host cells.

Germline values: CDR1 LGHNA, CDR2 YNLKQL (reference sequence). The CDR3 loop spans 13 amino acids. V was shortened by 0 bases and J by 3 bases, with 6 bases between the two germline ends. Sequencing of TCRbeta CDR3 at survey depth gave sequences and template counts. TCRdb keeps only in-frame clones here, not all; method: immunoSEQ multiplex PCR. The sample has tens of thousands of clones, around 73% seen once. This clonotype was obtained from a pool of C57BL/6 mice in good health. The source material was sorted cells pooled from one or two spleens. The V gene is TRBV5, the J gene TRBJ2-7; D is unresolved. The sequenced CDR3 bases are TGTGCCAGCAGCCAAGATTTGGGCTATGAACAGTAC. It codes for CASSQDLGYEQY. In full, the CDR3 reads CASSQDLGYEQYF.